This T cell receptor (beta chain) appears in the sequencing data of a study of sequential checkpoint blockade in melanoma. The germline V gene has CDR1 SGHRS and CDR2 YFSETQ. The CDR3 runs to 17 residues. Losses at the gene ends were 3 bases for V and 4 bases for J; bases not matched to a gene: 14. The repertoire was sequenced with immunoSEQ multiplex PCR; TCRdb's copy has only in-frame clones and lacks some. Here the sample spans some 2,900 clones, over 20% being singletons. The treatment: randomized to nivolumab then ipilimumab (arm A) or the reverse (arm B). The V gene is TRBV5-1, the J gene TRBJ2-7; 9 bases are a match to TRBD2. The sample here was tumor tissue (inferred from file names), taken from a patient given nivolumab and ipilimumab in sequence. The receptor comes from a human donor with melanoma. CDR3 coding DNA: TGCGCCAGCAGCTCCACAGGAGCGGCGGGAGGGAGGTACGAGCAGTACTTC. Translated: CASSSTGAAGGRYEQYF.